These 4 T cell receptor beta chains share one sample of origin, sequenced in a study of spatial heterogeneity in lung cancer. Regarding time point: sample taken at primary tumor resection. TCRdb independently ran MiXCR on the 5' RACE reads; one entry per CDR3 protein. Of 90,000 to 95,000 distinct CDR3 sequences detected, approximately 12% appear once; the ten largest clones hold roughly 41%. Sequenced here: PBMCs, sampled at surgery. Receptors were obtained from a male donor with early-stage non-small cell lung cancer.

The V gene is TRBV6-4, the J gene TRBJ1-5; TRBD1 might be the D (6 bases). Germline V CDR1 and CDR2: MRHNA, SNTAGT. The CDR3 is 13 residues long. V was pared by 6 bases and J by 3 bases, with 9 bases between. The CDR3 here is CASRQGPNQPQHF. For the CDR3, the DNA is TGTGCCAGCAGGCAGGGGCCCAATCAGCCCCAGCATTTT.

This clonotype was recorded at least ten times. The chain joins TRBV4-3 to TRBJ1-4; 7 bases line up with TRBD1. This CDR3 contains 15 residues. The V and J ends lost 4 bases and 5 bases, in that order; junction bases with no gene match: 7. CDR1 is LGHNA, CDR2 YSLEER, per germline. The CDR3 DNA reads as TGCGCCAGCAGCCCTCAGGGACAGCCAAATGAAAAACTGTTTTTT. This encodes CASSPQGQPNEKLFF.

The chain combines TRBV29-1 with TRBJ2-7; 8 positions agree with TRBD2. The germline gives CDR1 SQVTM, CDR2 ANQGSEA. CDR3 length equals 14 residues. J was trimmed by 2 bases and V by 7 bases; bases with no gene match: 10. This CDR3 reads CSAVYSGITYEQYF. The CDR3 DNA reads as TGCAGCGCCGTATATAGCGGGATCACCTACGAGCAGTACTTC.

The gene calls are TRBV30 and TRBJ2-7; D tentatively reads TRBD1 or TRBD2 (5 bases each). Germline assignment: CDR1 GTSNPN and CDR2 SVGIG (reference sequence). This CDR3 is 14 amino acids long. Trimming took off 3 bases at V and 4 bases at J, with 16 bases between the two ends. The CDR3 reads CAWRGTGAAYEQYF. The CDR3 DNA follows: TGTGCCTGGAGGGGGACCGGGGCCGCGTACGAGCAGTACTTC.